The 23 T cell receptor beta chains in this list originate from one sample, sequenced in a study of T cells in Graves' hyperthyroidism and ophthalmopathy. The TCR beta CDR3 regions underwent amplification using RNA transcripts as the source. A first-round RT-PCR of the TCR CDR3 used the HTBI primer set. TCRdb called the multiplex PCR reads again in MiXCR, with one record for every CDR3 protein. The repertoire holds about half a million distinct CDR3 sequences, roughly a quarter seen once, with 11% in the top ten. Sequencing was performed on blood. The receptor set was obtained from a woman aged 25 to 39 with Graves' ophthalmopathy.

This clonotype was recorded a few times. The chain joins TRBV7-3 to TRBJ2-7; 11 positions agree with TRBD2. Germline V CDR1 and CDR2: SGHTA, FQGTGA. The length of the CDR3 is 17 residues. V lost 4 bases, J lost 1 base, and 9 bases stayed unmatched. CDR3 sequence reads: CASSCIAGGPVSYEQYF. The CDR3 bases are TGTGCCAGCAGCTGCATAGCGGGAGGGCCTGTATCCTACGAGCAGTACTTC.

The rearrangement links TRBV28 to TRBJ2-7; the match to TRBD2 covers 13 bases. The ends lost 6 bases at V and 5 bases at J; junction bases unmatched: 10. This CDR3 contains 16 residues. Germline assignment: CDR1 MDHEN and CDR2 SYDVKM. CDR3 bases: TGTGCCAGCAGATACACCCGGACTAGCGGGAGCAACGAGCAGTACTTC. This gives the protein CASRYTRTSGSNEQYF.

This clonotype has a handful of counts. The V gene is TRBV2, the J gene TRBJ1-5; D may be TRBD1 (5 bases). The CDR3 loop spans 13 amino acids. Trimming cost V 3 bases and J 8 bases, with 11 bases left between them. CDR1 is SNHLY, CDR2 FYNNEI, per germline. The DNA of the CDR3 is TGTGCCAGCAGTGAGGGCAGGGTAGAGCCCCAGCATTTT. It encodes CASSEGRVEPQHF.

This clonotype was recorded a few times. This chain connects TRBV6-1 to TRBJ1-1; 7 nucleotides match TRBD1. Germline-derived CDR1 and CDR2 are MNHNS and SASEGT. V lost 8 bases and J lost 10; bases outside the gene matches: 13. This CDR3 has 13 residues. CDR3 DNA: TGTGCCAGCTTCGACAGGGCTAAACTTTCAGCTTTCTTT. Protein sequence: CASFDRAKLSAFF.

Concerning this clonotype: The CDR3 does not close with the conserved phenylalanine or tryptophan, likely indicating a read error. V usage is TRBV6-1 and J usage is TRBJ1-5; D gene ambiguous. The CDR3 is 16 amino acids. CDR1 MNHNS and CDR2 SASEGT come from the germline V gene. Trimming left V 3 bases short and J 0 bases short, with 12 bases between. CDR3 in DNA: TGTGCCAGCAGTGACGGGATATATGATAGCAATCAGCCCCAGCATATT. It specifies CASSDGIYDSNQPQHI.

This clonotype was seen a single time. CDR3 sequence reads: CASSPLRSLNSPLHF. As DNA, the CDR3 is TGCGCCAGCAGCCCTCTACGGTCACTTAATTCACCCCTCCACTTT. The chain recombines TRBV4-1 with TRBJ1-6; D is unresolved. Germline V gives CDR1 MGHRA, CDR2 YSYEKL. V lost 4 bases and J lost 6, with 13 bases in between. The CDR3 covers 15 residues.

This clonotype was observed at least ten times. A much larger clone is a single base away; this may be a read error. The chain is built from TRBV11-2 and TRBJ2-5; 8 bases map to TRBD2. J lost 7 bases, V lost 5 bases, and 9 bases had no gene match. CDR1 is SGHAT and CDR2 is FQNNGV in the germline V gene. This CDR3 is built from 14 residues. CDR3 region: CASSMGLVLGTQYF. The CDR3, as DNA: TGTGCCAGCAGCATGGGACTAGTATTAGGGACCCAGTACTTC.

V gene TRBV4-1 combines with J gene TRBJ1-1; no definite D call. The germline gives CDR1 MGHRA, CDR2 YSYEKL. The V end was cut by 1 base, the J end by 1 base, with 13 bases between. This CDR3 comprises 16 residues. In DNA form, the CDR3 reads TGCGCCAGCAGCCAAGTACGGGGTACGGGGAACACTGAAGCTTTCTTT. Translating it yields CASSQVRGTGNTEAFF.

The V and J genes are TRBV15 and TRBJ2-7; D remains unclear. The CDR3 has 15 residues. Trimming removed 0 bases at V and 2 bases at J, with 11 bases between. The germline gives CDR1 LNHNV, CDR2 YYDKDF (reference sequence). The CDR3 region has the DNA TGTGCCACCAGCAGAGATCTAGGAGCCCCCTACGAGCAGTACTTC. Amino acids: CATSRDLGAPYEQYF.

A few counts support this clonotype. The chain is built from TRBV11-2 and TRBJ2-7, with 9 positions matching TRBD1. The CDR3 loop spans 16 amino acids. Germline-derived CDR1 and CDR2 are SGHAT and FQNNGV. The junction had 4 bases not matched to a gene; V was cut back by 0 bases and J by 1 base. The CDR3 loop reads CASSLEGGTGSYEQYF. In nucleotides, the CDR3 is TGTGCCAGCAGCTTAGAGGGGGGGACAGGGTCCTACGAGCAGTACTTC.

This clonotype occurred many times. The chain carries TRBV27 and TRBJ1-2; D not resolved. Germline V gene data show CDR1 as MNHEY and CDR2 as SMNVEV (reference sequence). This CDR3 contains 13 residues. With 9 bases removed from V and 0 bases from J, the gap between germline ends came to 11 bases. CDR3 nucleotide sequence: TGTGCCAGTGGGGTAAAACCTAACTATGGCTACACCTTC. Translated: CASGVKPNYGYTF.

At least ten counts were recorded for this clonotype. The gene calls are TRBV7-8 and TRBJ2-2; no definite D call. Germline assignment: CDR1 SGHVS and CDR2 FQNEAQ. The ends were cut back, 4 bases at V and 6 bases at J, with 12 bases in the middle. The CDR3 covers 14 residues. The CDR3 sequence is CASSYTYEAGELFF. The CDR3 DNA sequence: TGTGCCAGCAGCTACACCTACGAGGCCGGGGAGCTGTTTTTT.

J is TRBJ2-7 and V is TRBV18, with 7 bases fitting TRBD1. Germline assignment: CDR1 KGHSH and CDR2 LQKENI. The CDR3 is 16 residues long. Germline trimming cut 2 bases from V and 2 bases from J; bases unmatched to any gene: 9. The CDR3 DNA sequence: TGTGCCAGCTCACCATTTGAAACAGGGGAAACCTACGAGCAGTACTTC. Its translation is CASSPFETGETYEQYF.

This clonotype has at least ten counts. The rearrangement links TRBV30 to TRBJ1-5, with 10 bases aligning to TRBD1. The germline V gene encodes CDR1 GTSNPN and CDR2 SVGIG (reference sequence). V trimming: 1 base; J trimming: 6 bases; junction bases outside the gene matches: 0. CDR3 length equals 13 residues. DNA for the CDR3: TGTGCCTGGAGTGGGGACAGGGGTCAGCCCCAGCATTTT. Translated, it gives CAWSGDRGQPQHF.

The genes are TRBV12-3 or TRBV12-4 and TRBJ1-1; no definite D call. The V and J ends lost 3 bases and 6 bases respectively, with 17 bases between them. The CDR3 covers 15 residues. The CDR3: CASSFGEVGLPEAFF. For the CDR3, the DNA is TGTGCCAGCAGTTTCGGGGAGGTAGGGCTGCCTGAAGCTTTCTTT.

This clonotype was detected ten times or more. A junction boundary mismatches the germline segment, possibly from a read error. The V and J genes are TRBV12-3 or TRBV12-4 and TRBJ2-5, with 7 bases fitting TRBD1. The length of the CDR3 is 14 residues. The CDR3 reads CAGSQDREQETQYF. In nucleotides, the CDR3 is TGTGCCGGCAGCCAAGACAGGGAGCAAGAGACCCAGTACTTC.

Ten or more counts support this clonotype. The chain has TRBV20-1 and TRBJ2-7; D not resolved. Trimming took 1 base from V and 4 from J, leaving 5 bases between them. Germline values: CDR1 DFQATT, CDR2 SNEGSKA (reference sequence). There are 11 residues in the CDR3. CDR3 in amino acids: CSARVRYEQYF. CDR3 nucleotides: TGCAGTGCTAGAGTGAGATACGAGCAGTACTTC.

This clonotype was recorded at least ten times. The CDR3 sequence: CASNTGQGANYGYTF. In nucleotides, the CDR3 is TGTGCCAGCAATACGGGACAGGGAGCTAACTATGGCTACACCTTC. This chain connects TRBV6-1 to TRBJ1-2; 9 positions agree with TRBD1. The CDR3 is made up of 15 amino acids. Germline trimming cut 7 bases from V and 0 bases from J; bases unmatched to any gene: 6. CDR1 MNHNS and CDR2 SASEGT come from the germline V gene.

This clonotype was recorded many times. J is TRBJ1-1 and V is TRBV20-1, with D unresolved. Trimming took 0 bases from V and 1 from J, leaving 6 bases between them. This CDR3 is built from 13 residues. Germline V gives CDR1 DFQATT, CDR2 SNEGSKA (reference sequence). The CDR3 coding sequence is TGCAGTGCTAGAGATCGGAAGAACACTGAAGCTTTCTTT. Translated: CSARDRKNTEAFF.

This clonotype was recorded at least ten times. The V call is TRBV7-2, the J call TRBJ2-7; the D gene could be TRBD1 or TRBD2 (6 bases each). The CDR3 is 14 residues long. Trimming left V 3 bases short and J 2 bases short, with 11 bases between. Per the germline V gene, CDR1 is SGHTA and CDR2 is FQGNSA. CDR3 sequence: CASSFLGGAYEQYF. The CDR3, as DNA: TGTGCCAGCAGCTTCCTCGGGGGCGCCTACGAGCAGTACTTC.

This clonotype was detected many times. The CDR3 nucleotides are TGTGCCAGCAACATACGGGGAGGGACCACTGAAGCTTTCTTT. The encoded protein is CASNIRGGTTEAFF. The rearrangement joins TRBV7-2 to TRBJ1-1, with D possibly TRBD1 on 5 matching bases. The CDR3 covers 14 residues. V was clipped by 7 bases and J by 4 bases, with 16 bases between them. Germline CDR1 SGHTA, CDR2 FQGNSA.

The table lists this clonotype with many counts. The chain joins TRBV24-1 to TRBJ1-2, with 7 positions matching TRBD1. With V trimmed by 2 bases and J by 3 bases, 2 bases remained unmatched. Germline assignment: CDR1 KGHDR and CDR2 SFDVKD. CDR3 length: 14 residues. Written as DNA, the CDR3 is TGTGCCACCAGTGATTCGGGGACAGACTATGGCTACACCTTC. Protein product: CATSDSGTDYGYTF.

Ten or more counts support this clonotype. The V and J genes are TRBV6-5 and TRBJ2-5, with D possibly TRBD2 on 6 matching bases. The CDR3 extends over 15 amino acids. V was trimmed by 7 bases and J by 5 bases, leaving 20 bases between them. The V gene's germline CDR1 is MNHEY and CDR2 SVGAGI. CDR3 in DNA: TGTGCCAGCACTTGGACTCAAGGAGGGTATGAGACCCAGTACTTC. Translated: CASTWTQGGYETQYF.